The 20 T cell receptor beta chains below come from one sample, sequenced in a study of metastatic and nonmetastatic thyroid tumors. No treatment of any kind had been given to any patient before thyroid surgery. MiXCR was used by TCRdb to re-call the PCR reads. In the table there are roughly 8,700 clones, 29% of which are singletons. Sequencing used tumor tissue. These receptors were taken from a female donor with papillary thyroid cancer or a benign thyroid nodule (not recorded which). Some clones in this sample may be carry-over from other donors' samples.

In its sample, this clone is medium-sized. The gene calls are TRBV11-2 and TRBJ2-7; D gene unclear. Germline CDR1 reads SGHAT; CDR2 reads FQNNGV. Trimming cost V 0 bases and J 4 bases, with 13 bases left between them. The CDR3 contains 15 residues. The CDR3 protein is CASSLEPGPTYEQYF. CDR3 nucleotide sequence: TGTGCCAGCAGCTTAGAGCCGGGCCCTACATACGAGCAGTACTTC.

With regard to this clone: Other DNA sequences of this sample code for an identical CDR3. Written as DNA, the CDR3 is TGTGCCAGTAGCAATGAAGCAGAAGACATGAACACTGAAGCTTTCTTT. Translation gives CASSNEAEDMNTEAFF. V gene TRBV19 combines with J gene TRBJ1-1; D call uncertain. The V and J ends lost 6 bases and 0 bases respectively, with 17 bases between them. CDR3 length equals 16 residues. The germline CDR1 and CDR2 sequences are LNHDA and SQIVND (reference sequence).

The V and J genes are TRBV13 and TRBJ2-7; perhaps TRBD1 as D (5 bases). Germline V gene data show CDR1 as PRHDT and CDR2 as FYEKMQ (reference sequence). V was shortened by 7 bases and J by 4 bases, with 17 bases between the two germline ends. The CDR3 covers 14 residues. Written as DNA, the CDR3 is TGTGCCAGCAATAGGGGCGGCAGCCATTACGAGCAGTACTTC. It is translated as CASNRGGSHYEQYF.

The gene calls are TRBV28 and TRBJ2-7; D remains ambiguous. The CDR3 loop spans 11 amino acids. In germline, CDR1 is MDHEN, CDR2 SYDVKM. V was pared by 3 bases and J by 10 bases, with 10 bases between. The CDR3 DNA sequence: TGTGCCAGCAGTTTGGTGAACGTTCAGTACTTC. This encodes CASSLVNVQYF.

V is TRBV30 and J is TRBJ2-2; the match to TRBD2 covers 7 bases. The trim removed 1 base at V and 5 bases at J, leaving 4 bases unmatched. Germline V gives CDR1 GTSNPN, CDR2 SVGIG (reference sequence). CDR3 length: 14 residues. The CDR3 nucleotides read TGTGCCTGGAGTGCGACTAGCCGGACCGGGGAGCTGTTTTTT. Translation: CAWSATSRTGELFF.

This clone was observed many times. The V and J genes are TRBV20-1 and TRBJ1-6; 7 bases match TRBD1. Trimming at V came to 5 bases and at J to 9 bases, leaving 7 bases not matched to a gene. This CDR3 spans 13 amino acids. Per germline, CDR1 DFQATT and CDR2 SNEGSKA (reference sequence). The CDR3 DNA reads as TGCAGTGCTCCGGGACAGTACTTTTCACCCCTCCACTTT. This encodes CSAPGQYFSPLHF.

The J gene is TRBJ1-2, the V gene TRBV5-1; D gene uncertain. CDR1 and CDR2 from the germline V gene are SGHRS and YFSETQ. CDR3 length: 13 residues. Trimming removed 0 bases from V and 3 bases from J, with 6 bases in between. The CDR3 region is CASSLEDYYGYTF. CDR3 nucleotide sequence: TGCGCCAGCAGCTTGGAGGACTACTATGGCTACACCTTC.

This clone was counted many times. V gene TRBV11-2 combines with J gene TRBJ2-5; D remains unclear. V was shortened by 4 bases and J by 5 bases, with 20 bases between the two germline ends. This CDR3 comprises 16 residues. Germline loops: CDR1 SGHAT, CDR2 FQNNGV. The CDR3 DNA follows: TGTGCCAGCAGCTACCGCCGGGCGGCGACGTGGGAGACCCAGTACTTC. This encodes CASSYRRAATWETQYF.

There are many counts of this clone. The chain combines TRBV2 with TRBJ2-1; 9 bases map to TRBD2. From germline, CDR1 is SNHLY and CDR2 FYNNEI. This CDR3 has 16 residues. V gave up 5 bases and J gave up 10 bases; unmatched junction bases: 15. The CDR3 loop reads CASSQARGRAGGEQFF. The CDR3, as DNA: TGTGCCAGCAGTCAGGCGCGCGGGAGGGCCGGTGGGGAGCAGTTCTTC.

The chain uses TRBV3-1 and TRBJ2-2; D gene ambiguous. Trimming cost V 1 base and J 1 base, with 7 bases left between them. The CDR3 runs to 15 residues. Germline CDR1 is LGHDT and CDR2 is YNNKEL (reference sequence). CDR3 bases: TGTGCCAGCAGCCAAGGGGCAGGGAACACCGGGGAGCTGTTTTTT. As protein: CASSQGAGNTGELFF.

A remark on this clone: A much larger clone differs by one base, so this may be a read error. The chain uses TRBV29-1 and TRBJ2-5; TRBD1 or TRBD2 may be the D gene (6 bases each). This CDR3 is built from 12 residues. Germline CDR1 and CDR2: SQVTM and ANQGSEA. In nucleotides, the CDR3 is TGCAGCGTTGGGGGGGCCGGGGAGAACCAGTACTTC. As protein: CSVGGAGENQYF.

The chain uses TRBV6-1 and TRBJ2-1; D tentatively reads TRBD1 or TRBD2 (5 bases each). Germline assignment: CDR1 MNHNS and CDR2 SASEGT. This CDR3 has 12 residues. V lost 7 bases to trimming and J lost 7 bases, with 11 bases between them. In DNA, the CDR3 is TGTGCCAGCAACGACGGGGCGAATGAGCAGTTCTTC. This encodes CASNDGANEQFF.

The V and J genes are TRBV14 and TRBJ2-2, with D perhaps matching TRBD2 (6 bases). Trimming took 1 base from V and 3 from J, leaving 12 bases between them. The CDR3 spans 16 residues. Germline V gene data show CDR1 as SGHDN and CDR2 as FVKESK. For the CDR3, the DNA is TGTGCCAGCAGCCAAGTTGGGGGGATGGACACCGGGGAGCTGTTTTTT. Amino acids: CASSQVGGMDTGELFF.

By sample share, this clone is medium-sized. The chain is built from TRBV27 and TRBJ2-2; D not certain. The CDR3 is 13 amino acids. The germline CDR1 and CDR2 sequences are MNHEY and SMNVEV (reference sequence). V lost 5 bases to trimming and J lost 0 bases, with 4 bases between them. For the CDR3, the DNA is TGTGCCAGCAGTCCGGCGAACACCGGGGAGCTGTTTTTT. It is translated as CASSPANTGELFF.

This clone was seen a handful of times. The chain couples TRBV19 to TRBJ2-2; D ambiguous. CDR3 size: 13 residues. Germline V gene sequence: CDR1 LNHDA, CDR2 SQIVND (reference sequence). Deletions cut 11 bases from V and 4 bases from J, with 14 bases between. The CDR3 DNA sequence: TGTGCCCTCACATCAGGTCGCACCGGGGAGCTGTTTTTT. It translates to CALTSGRTGELFF. Supplemented by reference TRBV19 and TRBJ2-2, the full variable domain reads DGGITQSPKYLFRKEGQNVTLSCEQNLNHDAMYWYRQDPGQGLRLIYYSQIVNDFQKGDIAEGYSVSREKKESFPLTVTSAQKNPTAFYLCALTSGRTGELFFGEGSRLTVL.

The genes are TRBV27 and TRBJ1-2; 10 bases are a match to TRBD1. V trimming: 5 bases; J trimming: 4 bases; junction bases outside the gene matches: 7. Germline-derived CDR1 and CDR2 are MNHEY and SMNVEV (reference sequence). This CDR3 has 15 residues. The CDR3 bases are TGTGCCAGCAGTCTCATGACAGGGGGCACCTATGGCTACACCTTC. Residues: CASSLMTGGTYGYTF.

The rearrangement links TRBV20-1 to TRBJ2-3; weak D call: TRBD2 (6 bases). Trimming cost V 1 base and J 1 base, with 12 bases left between them. CDR3 length: 15 amino acids. Germline V gene lookup returns CDR1 DFQATT and CDR2 SNEGSKA (reference sequence). In DNA form, the CDR3 reads TGCAGTGCTAGAGTATCCGGGGGAGGCACAGATACGCAGTATTTT. As protein: CSARVSGGGTDTQYF.

Sample share makes this clone medium-sized. This chain joins TRBV12-3 or TRBV12-4 and TRBJ2-1; 9 bases match TRBD2. With 3 bases clipped from V and 4 bases from J, the junction kept 4 bases outside the gene matches. This CDR3 region has 15 residues. The CDR3 loop reads CASSFRSGRYNEQFF. Here the CDR3 DNA reads TGTGCCAGCAGTTTTAGAAGCGGGAGGTACAATGAGCAGTTCTTC.

This chain uses TRBV18 with TRBJ2-7; 7 positions agree with TRBD2. Trimming took 2 bases from V and 5 from J; bases not matched to a gene: 6. The CDR3 contains 14 residues. Germline values: CDR1 KGHSH, CDR2 LQKENI. CDR3 amino acids: CASSPWGRVDEQYF. For the CDR3, the DNA is TGTGCCAGCTCACCATGGGGGAGGGTCGACGAGCAGTACTTC.

Sample share makes this clone large (0.1 to 1%). This rearrangement joins TRBV6-4 to TRBJ2-2; D gene uncertain. This CDR3 is built from 15 residues. V shed 0 bases and J shed 10 bases, with 15 bases lying between them. The germline gives CDR1 MRHNA, CDR2 SNTAGT. The DNA of the CDR3 is TGTGCCAGCAGTGACTCGAGTGGAAAGGGAACGGAGCTGTTTTTT. This codes for CASSDSSGKGTELFF.